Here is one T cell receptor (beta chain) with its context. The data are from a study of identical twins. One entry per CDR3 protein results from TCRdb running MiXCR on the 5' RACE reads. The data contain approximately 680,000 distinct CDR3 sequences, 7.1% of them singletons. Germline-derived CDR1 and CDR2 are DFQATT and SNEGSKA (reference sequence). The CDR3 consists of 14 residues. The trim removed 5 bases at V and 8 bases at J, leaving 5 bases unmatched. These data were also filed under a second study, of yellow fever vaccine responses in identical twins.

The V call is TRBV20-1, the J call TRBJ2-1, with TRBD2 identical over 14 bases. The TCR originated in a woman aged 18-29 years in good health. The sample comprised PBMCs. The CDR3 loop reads CSAAGTSGRHEQFF. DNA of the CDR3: TGCAGTGCTGCCGGGACTAGCGGGAGACATGAGCAGTTCTTC.